This is a list of T cell receptor beta chains from one sample in a study of monozygotic twins with inflammatory bowel disease. TCRdb reprocessed the 5' RACE reads, keeping one entry per CDR3 protein, no DNA. The sample has 350,000 to 500,000 distinct CDR3 sequences, and its top ten clones hold about 2.6%. The sequencing sample was made of blood. These TCRs come from a human donor with ulcerative colitis or Crohn's disease, or a healthy co-twin of an affected twin (not recorded which). Both conserved end residues are part of each CDR3.

>TRBJ1-5|TRBV30
CAWAPDSNQPQHF
>TRBJ1-6|TRBV5-6
CASSFGIGQGQSPLHF
>TRBJ1-1|TRBV5-4
CASSLYGTGDFTEAFF
>TRBJ2-2|TRBV12-5
CASGPGRLALNTGELFF
>TRBJ2-6|TRBV28
CATGEGASRANVLTF
>TRBJ1-6|TRBV6-4
CATRQELNSPLHF
>TRBJ1-6|TRBV20-1
CSAPYGAGLGSPLHF
>TRBJ1-6|TRBV4-2
CASSQGADRDNSPLHF
>TRBJ2-7|TRBV5-1
CASFLGGSDYEQYF
>TRBJ2-3|TRBV4-2
CASSQESATDTQYF
>TRBJ2-2|TRBV4-3
CASSQGHREAWGSSLGELFF
>TRBJ2-5|TRBV27
CASSASTVGQETQYF
>TRBJ2-2|TRBV7-9
CASSRANTGELFF
>TRBJ1-3|TRBV30
CAWSVGRASGNTIYF
>TRBJ2-1|TRBV4-2
CASSQDLLTSYGEQFF
>TRBJ1-4|TRBV6-5
CASSHYAGTALNEKLFF
>TRBJ2-1|TRBV21-1
CASSKATSGGAFDNEQFF
>TRBJ2-1|TRBV20-1
CSAQTLRNEQFF
>TRBJ1-4|TRBV20-1
CSARDIRDRNEKLFF
>TRBJ2-5|TRBV9
CASSGRLDPRETQYF
>TRBJ2-5|TRBV7-9
CASSLPTGGETQYF
>TRBJ2-7|TRBV7-9
CASSTKGGTGGYEQYF
>TRBJ2-7|TRBV5-6
CASSGDRGKGEQYF
>TRBJ2-1|TRBV20-1
CSAGLAGDNEQFF
>TRBJ1-4|TRBV20-1
CSAGMTAFNEKLFF
>TRBJ2-1|TRBV5-1
CASSLGDYLYNEQFF
>TRBJ2-1|TRBV7-2
CASSLYRYNEQFF
>TRBJ2-2|TRBV4-2
CATGQGATNTGELFF
>TRBJ2-2|TRBV24-1
CATSDPSRVTGELFF
>TRBJ1-2|TRBV5-1
CASSLILGQTYMGYGYTF
>TRBJ2-3|TRBV7-2
CASSSTSFQPPYF
>TRBJ2-6|TRBV5-1
CASSGTGDSGANVLTF
>TRBJ1-1|TRBV6-5
CASWANTEAFF
>TRBJ1-2|TRBV5-1
CASSPSRGHQNYGYTF
>TRBJ2-1|TRBV20-1
CSAPGTGRKDEQFF
>TRBJ1-1|TRBV5-1
CASSFQTGGPWDTEAFF
>TRBJ2-1|TRBV5-1
CASSWTSGANNEQFF
>TRBJ2-5|TRBV7-8
CATCRVRHETQYF
>TRBJ1-1|TRBV29-1
CSVEAPTGANTEAFF
>TRBJ2-1|TRBV7-2
CASSPRTPGPHEQFF
>TRBJ2-1|TRBV2
CASLGGLGRSYNEQFF
>TRBJ2-1|TRBV7-2
CASSYPGTGFNEQFF
>TRBJ2-3|TRBV20-1
CSARDRLASTDTQYF
>TRBJ2-3|TRBV6-5
CASSYSGGVETDTQYF
>TRBJ2-6|TRBV7-2
CASSSRGSGANVLTF